The sequence of this T cell receptor (beta chain) was determined in a study of cytomegalovirus exposure and HLA in healthy donors. The overall study: The same platform as the approximately 670 first-cohort repertoires was used for the 130 or so validation repertoires, a later analysis reported.

Trimming left V 0 bases short and J 0 bases short, with 1 base between. This CDR3 has 13 residues. Germline-derived CDR1 and CDR2 are KGHSH and LQKENI. A remark on this clone: The antigen is undetermined. Different DNA sequences within this sample yield the same CDR3.

This table comes from immunoSEQ multiplex PCR, and its TCRdb copy is limited to in-frame clones, with some not included. The profile shows approximately 300,000 clones, about 90% of them singletons. Study-level points and caveats: Published work reported that the classifier diagnosed cytomegalovirus status with high specificity and sensitivity. The authors enumerated some 160 TCR beta chains as linked to cytomegalovirus. According to a later analysis, TCR clusters from the first cohort tended to co-occur in the 100 to 150 validation repertoires.

The clonotype was recovered from a woman in her twenties or thirties in good health and CMV-seropositive. Sequenced input: PBMCs. The chain carries TRBV18 and TRBJ2-3; D remains unclear. The CDR3 DNA reads TGTGCCAGCTCACCACCTAGCACAGATACGCAGTATTTT. This codes for CASSPPSTDTQYF.